The entry that follows covers one TCR beta chain sequence. Antigen unknown. Germline CDR1 and CDR2: SGHAT and FQDESV (reference sequence). The germline V and J ends were trimmed by 1 base and 4 bases, with 11 bases remaining between them. The length of the CDR3 is 14 residues. Sequencing was performed with immunoSEQ multiplex PCR; in TCRdb, only in-frame clones are kept and a portion is missing. The sample has about 79,000 clones, roughly 94% seen once; the top ten hold roughly 9.8%. The sample originates from a study of OX40 agonist ivuxolimab in advanced cancers. Findings of the study overall: Normalized expansion of T-cell clones was also low for some nonresponders. The expanded peripheral T cells' antigen specificity was not determined.

This chain uses TRBV11-1 with TRBJ2-7, with D maybe TRBD1 (6 bases). This receptor was taken from an adult with an advanced solid tumor such as melanoma, head and neck, liver or kidney cancer. The sequencing here drew on CD4+ or CD8+ T cells sorted from blood, taken in a trial of the OX40 agonist ivuxolimab. The CDR3 sequence is CASSLVPGVYEQYF. The DNA for the CDR3 is TGTGCCAGCAGCTTAGTTCCAGGGGTTTACGAGCAGTACTTC.